A single sample is the source of the 23 T cell receptor beta chains below, sequenced in a study of quantifying T cell responses using KT2 cells (dated by TCRdb to about 2017). Regarding the complete study: RNA was DNase-treated and reverse transcribed with TCR alpha and beta constant-region primers, mostly using SuperScript III.

The method was UMI-ligation and nested PCR. Sequencing was performed on an Illumina MiSeq. A single-stranded oligonucleotide carrying the Illumina SP2 sequence and a UMI was ligated to the cDNA 3' end using T4 RNA ligase 1. PCR1 used about 4 cycles (98 degrees C 15 s, 69 degrees C 30 s, 72 degrees C 40 s), and the beta primer was an equimolar mix of RC1.1 and RC1.2 that covered TRBC1 and TRBC2. The public reads were reanalyzed by TCRdb: fastp trimming at Q25, MiXCR alignment, in-frame beta chains only. When rows share a CDR3 protein, they turn into one entry using the most common DNA and genes. Within this sample are under 35,000 distinct CDR3 sequences, with about a tenth of them counted one time only. Roughly 10% of the sample rests with the top ten. Material for sequencing was PBMCs spiked with cells of the T cell clone KT2. Receptors were obtained from a human donor.

This clonotype was observed a few times. The V gene is TRBV9, the J gene TRBJ1-6; 7 bases are a match to TRBD1. In germline, CDR1 is SGDLS, CDR2 YYNGEE. The CDR3 runs to 14 residues. Unmatched junction bases numbered 3, after V lost 2 bases and J lost 7 bases. CDR3 protein: CASSVGTANSPLHF. The CDR3 DNA reads TGTGCCAGCAGCGTGGGGACAGCAAATTCACCCCTCCACTTT.

This clonotype was seen at least ten times. This chain connects TRBV6-6 to TRBJ2-1; D unresolved. This CDR3 spans 14 amino acids. Trimming removed 2 bases from V and 0 bases from J, with 5 bases in between. Germline V gene sequence: CDR1 MNHNY, CDR2 SVGAGI (reference sequence). CDR3 nucleotides: TGTGCCAGCAGTTACAGGGACTCCTACAATGAGCAGTTCTTC. This gives the protein CASSYRDSYNEQFF.

This clonotype occurred many times. This chain connects TRBV7-9 to TRBJ2-7, with 9 bases matching TRBD2. Germline CDR1 reads SEHNR; CDR2 reads FQNEAQ (reference sequence). Trimming removed 5 bases from V and 2 bases from J; junction bases left unmatched: 4. CDR3 length: 14 amino acids. Here the CDR3 reads CASSPSGTPYEQYF. CDR3 DNA: TGTGCCAGCAGCCCTAGCGGGACCCCCTACGAGCAGTACTTC.

This clonotype was counted only a few times. The chain joins TRBV6-2 or TRBV6-3 to TRBJ2-7; D remains ambiguous. This CDR3 region has 14 residues. V was shortened by 2 bases and J by 2 bases, with 10 bases between the two germline ends. Germline assignment: CDR1 MNHEY and CDR2 SVGEGT. As DNA, the CDR3 is TGTGCCAGCAGTTACGGGCCAGCTACCTACGAGCAGTACTTC. This gives the protein CASSYGPATYEQYF.

The gene calls are TRBV19 and TRBJ2-7; 13 bases map to TRBD2. The CDR3 covers 20 residues. Germline CDR1 and CDR2: LNHDA and SQIVND (reference sequence). The V and J ends lost 3 bases and 3 bases, in that order; junction bases with no gene match: 17. In nucleotides, the CDR3 is TGTGCCAGTAGTATTCGAGGATCCGGGACTAGCGGGGCTAGCCTCTACGAGCAGTACTTC. Residues: CASSIRGSGTSGASLYEQYF.

This clonotype was seen many times. This chain uses TRBV20-1 with TRBJ2-1; 8 bases match TRBD2. Germline V lookup: CDR1 DFQATT, CDR2 SNEGSKA (reference sequence). The trim removed 3 bases at V and 0 bases at J, leaving 7 bases unmatched. This CDR3 region has 16 residues. CDR3 amino acids: CSASGGVTSSYNEQFF. The DNA of the CDR3 is TGCAGTGCTAGCGGGGGGGTTACGAGCTCCTACAATGAGCAGTTCTTC.

The chain has TRBV7-2 and TRBJ2-3; tentatively, D is TRBD1 or TRBD2 (6 bases each). V was shortened by 5 bases and J by 4 bases, with 16 bases between the two germline ends. The CDR3 length is 15 residues. Germline V gene lookup returns CDR1 SGHTA and CDR2 FQGNSA. In DNA, the CDR3 is TGTGCCAGCAGCCACCGGGGGCGAGTGGCAGATACGCAGTATTTT. This translates into CASSHRGRVADTQYF.

This clonotype was observed a few times. The chain has TRBV13 and TRBJ1-6; D ambiguous. The CDR3 is 13 residues long. Germline V gene data show CDR1 as PRHDT and CDR2 as FYEKMQ (reference sequence). V lost 2 bases, J lost 7 bases, and 6 bases lay in between. The DNA for the CDR3 is TGTGCCAGCAGCTTATACGTAAATTCACCCCTCCACTTT. This encodes CASSLYVNSPLHF.

This sequence joins TRBV4-1 and TRBJ2-7; maybe TRBD1 (5 bases). Germline V lookup: CDR1 MGHRA, CDR2 YSYEKL. The CDR3 runs 14 residues. Trimming shortened V by 4 bases and J by 0 bases, and 10 bases separated the two germline ends. The CDR3 reads CASSPGIASYEQYF. CDR3 DNA: TGCGCCAGCAGCCCAGGGATCGCCTCCTACGAGCAGTACTTC.

This clonotype was recorded a few times. The V gene is TRBV21-1, the J gene TRBJ2-5; the DNA was not used to check the table's D call, TRBD1. TRBV21-1 is a pseudogene. This CDR3 is built from 15 residues. CDR3 residues: CASPRWRGRRETQYF. CDR3 DNA: TGTGCCAGTCCCCGTTGGAGGGGGCGTCGAGAGACCCAGTACTTC.

This clonotype was seen at least ten times. The chain couples TRBV5-1 to TRBJ2-7, with D tentatively TRBD1 (6 bases). CDR3 size: 16 residues. Per germline, CDR1 SGHRS and CDR2 YFSETQ. The V end was cut by 0 bases, the J end by 3 bases, with 16 bases between. CDR3 amino acids: CASSLDGQLADYEQYF. The DNA of the CDR3 is TGCGCCAGCAGCTTGGACGGACAGCTTGCAGACTACGAGCAGTACTTC.

This clonotype came up many times. This chain connects TRBV9 to TRBJ2-3; the D gene is possibly TRBD1 (5 bases). V gave up 1 base and J gave up 1 base, with 10 bases separating them. The CDR3 runs to 15 residues. Germline V gives CDR1 SGDLS, CDR2 YYNGEE. The CDR3 DNA reads as TGTGCCAGCAGCGTAATAAGGGGTGGCACAGATACGCAGTATTTT. This encodes CASSVIRGGTDTQYF.

In this sample, this clonotype turned up many times. The chain joins TRBV15 to TRBJ1-1; D is perhaps TRBD1 (5 bases). Trimming left V 0 bases short and J 4 bases short, with 12 bases between. This CDR3 has 15 amino acids. Germline V CDR1 and CDR2: LNHNV, YYDKDF (reference sequence). DNA of the CDR3: TGTGCCACCAGCAGAGACCCCCAAGGGGTCACTGAAGCTTTCTTT. Its protein product is CATSRDPQGVTEAFF. Using reference TRBV15 and TRBJ1-1 for the parts outside the CDR3, the full variable domain is DAMVIQNPRYQVTQFGKPVTLSCSQTLNHNVMYWYQQKSSQAPKLLFHYYDKDFNNEADTPDNFQSRRPNTSFCFLDIRSPGLGDTAMYLCATSRDPQGVTEAFFGQGTRLTVV.

V gene TRBV18 combines with J gene TRBJ2-2; tentative D call: TRBD2 (5 bases). The CDR3 is 16 residues long. Germline CDR1 and CDR2: KGHSH and LQKENI. V lost 3 bases to trimming and J lost 1 base, with 12 bases between them. CDR3 sequence reads: CASSPAGLLNTGELFF. DNA for the CDR3: TGTGCCAGCTCACCGGCGGGCCTCTTGAACACCGGGGAGCTGTTTTTT.

This chain joins TRBV28 and TRBJ2-5; TRBD2 agrees at 9 bases. Trimming at V came to 3 bases and at J to 5 bases, leaving 7 bases not matched to a gene. CDR1 and CDR2 (germline): MDHEN, SYDVKM. The length of the CDR3 is 15 residues. In DNA form, the CDR3 reads TGTGCCAGCAGTTTGGGGACTAGCAGATCGGAGACCCAGTACTTC. Encoded protein: CASSLGTSRSETQYF.

This clonotype showed up many times. V gene TRBV5-5 combines with J gene TRBJ1-1, with TRBD1 identical over 11 bases. Germline CDR1 SGHKS, CDR2 YYEKEE (reference sequence). The CDR3 totals 16 residues. V dropped 3 bases and J dropped 7; count of bases not matched to a gene: 11. DNA of the CDR3: TGTGCCAGCAGCTCGATACCGGGACAGGGGGTGGATGAAGCTTTCTTT. This sequence encodes CASSSIPGQGVDEAFF. Combining the CDR3 with reference TRBV5-5 and TRBJ1-1 gives the whole variable domain DAGVTQSPTHLIKTRGQQVTLRCSPISGHKSVSWYQQVLGQGPQFIFQYYEKEERGRGNFPDRFSARQFPNYSSELNVNALLLGDSALYLCASSSIPGQGVDEAFFGQGTRLTVV.

The chain couples TRBV11-2 to TRBJ2-7; TRBD2 aligns across 7 bases. The V gene end was trimmed by 5 bases and the J gene end by 5 bases; junction bases not matched to a gene: 9. In germline, CDR1 is SGHAT, CDR2 FQNNGV. The CDR3 sequence is 14 residues long. This CDR3 reads CASSPIGRGNEQYF. DNA of the CDR3: TGTGCCAGCAGCCCTATTGGGCGGGGGAACGAGCAGTACTTC.

The chain has TRBV12-3 or TRBV12-4 and TRBJ1-1, with D unresolved. Trimming stripped 4 bases from V and 0 bases from J, with 6 bases between. The CDR3 runs to 13 residues. As DNA, the CDR3 is TGTGCCAGCAGTTCCCCAGTGAACACTGAAGCTTTCTTT. It translates to CASSSPVNTEAFF.

This clonotype occurred a few times. V and J are TRBV4-2 and TRBJ1-2; D may be TRBD1 (5 bases). Germline values: CDR1 LGHNA, CDR2 YNFKEQ. The V end lost 0 bases, the J end lost 4 bases, and 15 bases lay between the germline ends. This CDR3 has 16 amino acids. The chain's CDR3 is CASSQDHSAGSYGYTF. The CDR3 bases are TGTGCCAGCAGCCAAGATCATAGTGCAGGGAGCTATGGCTACACCTTC.

This clonotype has a count of ten or more. The chain has TRBV2 and TRBJ2-1, with D perhaps assigned TRBD1 or TRBD2 (5 bases each). Germline CDR1 is SNHLY and CDR2 is FYNNEI. The CDR3 contains 13 residues. V was clipped by 4 bases and J by 7 bases, with 11 bases between them. Here the CDR3 reads CASSVEGINEQFF. The CDR3 coding sequence is TGTGCCAGCAGTGTTGAGGGGATTAATGAGCAGTTCTTC.

This clonotype was seen ten or more times. DNA for the CDR3: TGTGCCAGCAGAGGAGGGTTAAAAAGTTCGCCTGAAGCTTTCTTT. Protein product: CASRGGLKSSPEAFF. The J gene is TRBJ1-1, the V gene TRBV7-9; D ambiguous. This CDR3 is built from 15 residues. Trimming pared 6 bases from V and 6 bases from J, leaving 20 bases between. The germline gives CDR1 SEHNR, CDR2 FQNEAQ (reference sequence).

This clonotype occurred many times. The chain employs TRBV7-9 and TRBJ1-3; D is unclear. The germline CDR1 and CDR2 sequences are SEHNR and FQNEAQ (reference sequence). V lost 0 bases and J 0 bases, leaving 9 bases between the germline ends. The CDR3 length is 16 residues. CDR3 DNA: TGTGCCAGCAGCTTAGCAGCAGGATCCTCTGGAAACACCATATATTTT. It is translated as CASSLAAGSSGNTIYF.

This clonotype was observed a few times. The V gene is TRBV9, the J gene TRBJ2-3, with D perhaps assigned TRBD1 or TRBD2 (6 bases each). The ends were cut back, 4 bases at V and 3 bases at J, with 15 bases in the middle. The germline gives CDR1 SGDLS, CDR2 YYNGEE. This CDR3 comprises 15 residues. Written as DNA, the CDR3 is TGTGCCAGCAGCACCCCGGGGGCCATGACAGATACGCAGTATTTT. Translated: CASSTPGAMTDTQYF.